A selection of T cell receptor beta chains follows, all from one sample in a study of lymphopenia after photon versus proton radiotherapy. Measured with immunoSEQ multiplex PCR; TCRdb has only the in-frame clones, and not every one. The sample lists 160,000 or so clones, roughly nine tenths occurring once. Sequences were derived from peripheral blood, sampled from a patient treated with photon-based radiotherapy. The source is a man aged 50-60 years with gastric cancer. Each CDR3 is given with its conserved first and last residue. D genes are given only for firm matches. Some rows mark clone size as missing; the rest say once, few, many or name a class of expanded clone.

v_call	clone_size	j_call	d_call	cdr3_aa	cdr3_nt
TRBV18	once	TRBJ1-5	TRBD1	CASSRTPGGGSNQPQHF	TGTGCCAGCTCCCGAACTCCAGGGGGAGGTAGCAATCAGCCCCAGCATTTT
TRBV5-4	.	TRBJ2-7	TRBD1	CASSPGDRVYEQYF	TGTGCCAGCAGCCCGGGGGACAGGGTCTACGAGCAGTACTTC
TRBV2	.	TRBJ1-5	.	CASSEANSHQPQHF	TGTGCCAGCAGTGAAGCGAACTCTCATCAGCCCCAGCATTTT
TRBV6-1	.	TRBJ2-7	TRBD1	CASSEARTGLFYEQYF	TGTGCCAGCAGTGAAGCTCGGACAGGGTTGTTCTACGAGCAGTACTTC
TRBV12-5	once	TRBJ2-1	.	CASGLGPLNEQFF	TGTGCTAGTGGTTTGGGGCCTCTAAATGAGCAGTTCTTC
TRBV7-2	.	TRBJ2-4	.	CASSLQQLTIQYF	TGTGCCAGCAGCTTACAACAACTAACCATTCAGTACTTC
TRBV6-1	once	TRBJ2-7	.	CASSEQGLEDEQYF	TGTGCCAGCAGTGAACAGGGGTTAGAGGACGAGCAGTACTTC
TRBV2	.	TRBJ1-1	.	CASILQDLNTEAFF	TGTGCCAGCATCTTACAGGACCTGAACACTGAAGCTTTCTTT
TRBV6-1	.	TRBJ1-2	TRBD1	CASSGGQGYGYTF	TGTGCCAGCAGTGGAGGACAGGGTTATGGCTACACCTTC
TRBV9	.	TRBJ2-7	.	CASSPEGGRSYEQYF	TGTGCCAGCAGCCCCGAGGGGGGGCGTTCCTACGAGCAGTACTTC
TRBV18	.	TRBJ2-7	.	CASSLQGDPYEQYF	TGTGCCAGCTCACTCCAGGGAGACCCCTACGAGCAGTACTTC
TRBV7-9	.	TRBJ2-2	.	CASTKLAIRDPRSGELFF	TGTGCCAGCACCAAATTAGCGATCCGGGACCCCAGGTCCGGGGAGCTGTTTTTT
TRBV5-3	once	TRBJ2-6	.	CARGVKGEQSRANVLTF	TGTGCCAGAGGGGTTAAGGGTGAACAAAGTCGGGCCAACGTCCTGACTTTC
TRBV7-2	.	TRBJ2-7	.	CASSFVIGPYEQYF	TGTGCCAGCAGCTTCGTAATAGGCCCCTACGAGCAGTACTTC
TRBV4-3	few	TRBJ2-5	.	CASSLHRKETQYF	TGCGCCAGCAGCCTACACAGAAAAGAGACCCAGTACTTC
TRBV6-6	.	TRBJ2-7	.	CASSSSNDYEQYF	TGTGCCAGCAGTTCCAGTAACGACTACGAGCAGTACTTC
TRBV7-9	.	TRBJ1-1	.	CASSLGVYTEAFF	TGTGCCAGCAGCTTGGGGGTATACACTGAAGCTTTCTTT
TRBV5-1	.	TRBJ2-2	.	CASSTGTTNTGELFF	TGCGCCAGCAGCACAGGGACAACGAACACCGGGGAGCTGTTTTTT
TRBV7-8	.	TRBJ2-7	.	CASSLARVPGAYEQYF	TGTGCCAGCAGCTTAGCGCGGGTCCCGGGGGCCTACGAGCAGTACTTC
TRBV7-6	.	TRBJ2-1	.	CASSLIGGGINEQFF	TGTGCCAGCAGCTTAATAGGGGGGGGAATCAATGAGCAGTTCTTC